This TCR beta chain was found in a study of CD8 T cells in Susac syndrome. RNA in amounts of about 0.5 to 1 ug was reverse transcribed with random hexamers. Amplification of TCR beta CDR3 by immunoSEQ multiplex PCR spanned 54 Vbeta and 13 Jbeta. MiXCR, applied by TCRdb to the immunoSEQ multiplex PCR reads, yields one record per CDR3 protein. The table has about 53,000 distinct CDR3 sequences, 85% to 95% seen once; the top ten hold 0.75%. J gave up 3 bases and V 5 bases, and 6 bases lay outside the gene matches. CDR3 size: 15 residues. Findings of the study overall: The authors found about 17 Susac-specific public clones in total CD8+ repertoires and roughly five in CD8+ TEMRA repertoires.

With respect to this clonotype: Its specificity is unknown.

In blood CD8+ and CD4+ T cells, TCR beta underwent sequencing. V usage is TRBV12-3 or TRBV12-4 and J usage is TRBJ2-3; 9 nucleotides align to TRBD2. The source of this sequence is a human donor with Susac syndrome. Material for sequencing was CD8+ T cells from PBMCs. CDR3 region: CASSLWGLATDTQYF. CDR3 DNA: TGTGCCAGCAGTCTTTGGGGACTAGCAACAGATACGCAGTATTTT.